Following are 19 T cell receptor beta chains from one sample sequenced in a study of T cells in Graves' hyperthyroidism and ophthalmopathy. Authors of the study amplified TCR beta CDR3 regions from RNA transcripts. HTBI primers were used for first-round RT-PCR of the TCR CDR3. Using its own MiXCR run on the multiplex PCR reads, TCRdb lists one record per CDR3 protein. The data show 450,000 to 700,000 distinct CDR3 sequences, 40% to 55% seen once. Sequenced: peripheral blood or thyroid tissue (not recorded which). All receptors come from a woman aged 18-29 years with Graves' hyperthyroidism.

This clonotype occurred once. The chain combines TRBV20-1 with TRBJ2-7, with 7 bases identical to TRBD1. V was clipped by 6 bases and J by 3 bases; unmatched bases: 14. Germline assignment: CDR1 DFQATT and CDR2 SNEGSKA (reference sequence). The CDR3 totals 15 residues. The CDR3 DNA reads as TGCAGTGCCAGCAGTCCCGACAGGGTAGTCTACGAGCAGTACTTC. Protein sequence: CSASSPDRVVYEQYF.

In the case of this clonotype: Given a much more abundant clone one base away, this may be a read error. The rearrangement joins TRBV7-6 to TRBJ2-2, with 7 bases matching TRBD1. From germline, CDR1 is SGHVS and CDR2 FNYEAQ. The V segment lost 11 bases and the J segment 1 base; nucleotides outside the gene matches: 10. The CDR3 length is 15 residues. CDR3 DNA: TGTGCCGCCGAACAGGGGACCCTGAACACCGGGGAGCTGTTTTTT. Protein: CAAEQGTLNTGELFF.

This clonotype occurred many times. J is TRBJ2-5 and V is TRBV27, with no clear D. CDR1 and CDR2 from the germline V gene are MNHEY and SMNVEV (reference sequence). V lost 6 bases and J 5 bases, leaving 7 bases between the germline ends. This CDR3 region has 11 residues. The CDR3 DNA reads TGTGCCAGCAGGGATATGGAGACCCAGTACTTC. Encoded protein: CASRDMETQYF.

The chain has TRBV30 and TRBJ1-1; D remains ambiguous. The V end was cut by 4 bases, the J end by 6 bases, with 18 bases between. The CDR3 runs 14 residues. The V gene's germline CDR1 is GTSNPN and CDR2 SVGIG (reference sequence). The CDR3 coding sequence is TGTGCCTGGACGGCGTTCACCTCTGGGTCTGAAGCTTTCTTT. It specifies CAWTAFTSGSEAFF.

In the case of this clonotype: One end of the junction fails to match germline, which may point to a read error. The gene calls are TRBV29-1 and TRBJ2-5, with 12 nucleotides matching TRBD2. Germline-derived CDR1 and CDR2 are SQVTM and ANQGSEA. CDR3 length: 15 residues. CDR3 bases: TGCAGCGTTGCGCTAGCGGGAGGGTCCCAAGAGACCCAGTGCTTC. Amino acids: CSVALAGGSQETQCF.

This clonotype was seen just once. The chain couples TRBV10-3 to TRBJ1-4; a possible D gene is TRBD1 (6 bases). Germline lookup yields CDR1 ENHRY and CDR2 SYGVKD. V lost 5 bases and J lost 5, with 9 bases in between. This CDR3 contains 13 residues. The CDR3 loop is CAISTGQNEKLFF. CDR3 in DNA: TGTGCCATCAGTACAGGGCAGAATGAAAAACTGTTTTTT.

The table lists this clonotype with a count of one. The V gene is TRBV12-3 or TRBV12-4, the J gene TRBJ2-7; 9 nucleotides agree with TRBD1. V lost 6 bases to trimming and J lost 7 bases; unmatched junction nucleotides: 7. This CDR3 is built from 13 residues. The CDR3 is CASRDRGNNEQYF. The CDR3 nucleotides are TGTGCCAGCAGGGACAGGGGTAACAATGAGCAGTACTTC.

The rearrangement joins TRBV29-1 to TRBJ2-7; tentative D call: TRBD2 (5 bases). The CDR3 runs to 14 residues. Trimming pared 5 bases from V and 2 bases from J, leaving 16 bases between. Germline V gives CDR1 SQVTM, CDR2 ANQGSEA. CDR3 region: CSVSASLLAYEQYF. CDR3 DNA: TGCAGCGTTAGTGCTAGCTTGCTAGCCTACGAGCAGTACTTC.

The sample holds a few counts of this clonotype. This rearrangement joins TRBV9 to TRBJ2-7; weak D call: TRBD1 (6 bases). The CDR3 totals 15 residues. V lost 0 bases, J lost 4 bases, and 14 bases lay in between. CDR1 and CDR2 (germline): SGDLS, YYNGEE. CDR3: CASSVGGPGSYEQYF. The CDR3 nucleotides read TGTGCCAGCAGCGTAGGGGGGCCTGGGTCATACGAGCAGTACTTC.

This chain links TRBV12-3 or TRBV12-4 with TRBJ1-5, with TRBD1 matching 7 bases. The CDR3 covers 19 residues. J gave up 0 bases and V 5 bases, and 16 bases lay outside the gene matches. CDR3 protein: CASSPQYKGALLSNQPQHF. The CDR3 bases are TGTGCCAGCAGTCCCCAGTATAAGGGGGCTCTGCTTAGCAATCAGCCCCAGCATTTT.

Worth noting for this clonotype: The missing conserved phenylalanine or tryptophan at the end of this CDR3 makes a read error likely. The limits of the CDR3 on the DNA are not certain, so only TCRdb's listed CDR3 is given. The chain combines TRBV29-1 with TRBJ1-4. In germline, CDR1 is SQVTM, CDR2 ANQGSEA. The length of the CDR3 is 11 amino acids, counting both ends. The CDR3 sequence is CSAHSARGPAH.

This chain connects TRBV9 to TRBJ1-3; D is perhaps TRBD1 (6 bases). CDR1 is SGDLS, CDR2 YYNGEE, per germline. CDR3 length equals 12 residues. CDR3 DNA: TGTGCTAACAGGGATTCTGGAAACACCATATATTTT. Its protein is CANRDSGNTIYF.

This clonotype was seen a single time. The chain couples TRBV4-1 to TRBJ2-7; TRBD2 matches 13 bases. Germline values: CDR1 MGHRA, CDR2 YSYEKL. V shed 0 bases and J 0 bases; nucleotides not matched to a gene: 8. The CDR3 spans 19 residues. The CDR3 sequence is CASSQDGGLAGEVSYEQYF. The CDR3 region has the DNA TGCGCCAGCAGCCAAGATGGCGGACTAGCGGGAGAGGTCTCCTACGAGCAGTACTTC.

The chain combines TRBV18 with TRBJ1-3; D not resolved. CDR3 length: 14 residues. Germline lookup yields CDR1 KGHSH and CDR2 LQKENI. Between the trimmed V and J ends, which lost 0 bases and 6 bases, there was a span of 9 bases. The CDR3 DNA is TGTGCCAGCTCACCACCAAGTATAGAAAACACCATATATTTT. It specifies CASSPPSIENTIYF.

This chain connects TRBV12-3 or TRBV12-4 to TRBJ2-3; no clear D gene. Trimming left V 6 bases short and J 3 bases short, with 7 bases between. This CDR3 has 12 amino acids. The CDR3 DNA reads TGTGCCAGCAGGTCGGAAACAGATACGCAGTATTTT. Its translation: CASRSETDTQYF.

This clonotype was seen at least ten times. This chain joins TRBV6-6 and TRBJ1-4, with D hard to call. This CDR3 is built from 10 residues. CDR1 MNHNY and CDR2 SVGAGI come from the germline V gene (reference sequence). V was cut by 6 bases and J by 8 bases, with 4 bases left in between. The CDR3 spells CASREEKLFF. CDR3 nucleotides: TGTGCCAGCAGAGAAGAAAAACTGTTTTTT.

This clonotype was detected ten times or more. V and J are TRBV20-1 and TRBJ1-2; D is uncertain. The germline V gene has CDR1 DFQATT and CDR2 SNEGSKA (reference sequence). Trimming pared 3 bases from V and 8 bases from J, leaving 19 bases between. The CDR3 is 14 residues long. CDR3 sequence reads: CSARVSRKSEGYTF. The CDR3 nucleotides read TGCAGTGCTAGGGTCAGCCGGAAGTCGGAAGGCTACACCTTC.

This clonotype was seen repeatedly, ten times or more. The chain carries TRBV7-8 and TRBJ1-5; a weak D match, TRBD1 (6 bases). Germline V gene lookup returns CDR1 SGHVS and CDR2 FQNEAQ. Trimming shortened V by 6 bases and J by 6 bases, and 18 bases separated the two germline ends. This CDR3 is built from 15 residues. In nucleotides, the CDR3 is TGTGCCAGCAGTTCGATTCTGGGGGGCAGTCAGCCCCAGCATTTT. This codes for CASSSILGGSQPQHF. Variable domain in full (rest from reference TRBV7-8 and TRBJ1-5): GAGVSQSPRYKVAKRGQDVALRCDPISGHVSLFWYQQALGQGPEFLTYFQNEAQLDKSGLPSDRFFAERPEGSVSTLKIQRTQQEDSAVYLCASSSILGGSQPQHFGDGTRLSIL.

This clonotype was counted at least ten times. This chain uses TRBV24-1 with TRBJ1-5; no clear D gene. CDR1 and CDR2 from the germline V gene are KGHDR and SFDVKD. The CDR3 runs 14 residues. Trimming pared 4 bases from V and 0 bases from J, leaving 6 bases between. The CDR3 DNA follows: TGTGCCACCAGTGAAGACCTTAGCAATCAGCCCCAGCATTTT. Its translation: CATSEDLSNQPQHF.